This T cell receptor (beta chain) is drawn from a study of blood T cells in healthy people across ages. This clonotype was seen more than once but under ten times. A second PCR, run for roughly 7 to 11 cycles, used a sample-barcoded 5' primer plus a J-beta primer mix. TCRdb recomputed calls from the 5' RACE reads with MiXCR, one row per CDR3 protein. Of 1.6 million or so distinct CDR3 sequences in the sample, about 31% were seen once. The CDR3 has 17 residues. Trimming removed 6 bases from V and 1 base from J, with 24 bases in between. The germline V gene encodes CDR1 DFQATT and CDR2 SNEGSKA (reference sequence).

What was sequenced was blood. V usage is TRBV20-1 and J usage is TRBJ2-5, with D perhaps matching TRBD2 (5 bases). The sequence was obtained from a woman aged 30 to 39 in good health. CDR3 sequence (DNA): TGCAGTGCCTCCCCGTCAGGCGGGTCCCAGCTCCAAGAGACCCAGTACTTC. Translated, it gives CSASPSGGSQLQETQYF.